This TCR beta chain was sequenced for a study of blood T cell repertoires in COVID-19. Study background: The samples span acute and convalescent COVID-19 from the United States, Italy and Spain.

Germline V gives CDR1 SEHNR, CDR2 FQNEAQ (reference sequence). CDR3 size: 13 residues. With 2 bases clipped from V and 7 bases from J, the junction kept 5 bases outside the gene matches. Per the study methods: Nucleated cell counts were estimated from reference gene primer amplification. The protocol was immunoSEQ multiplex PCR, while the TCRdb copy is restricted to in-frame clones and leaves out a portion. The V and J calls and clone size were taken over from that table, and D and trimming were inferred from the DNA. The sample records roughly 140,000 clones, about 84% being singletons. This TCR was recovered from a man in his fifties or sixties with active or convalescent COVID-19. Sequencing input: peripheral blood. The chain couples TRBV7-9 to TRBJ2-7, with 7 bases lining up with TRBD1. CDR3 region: CASSLKARGEQYF. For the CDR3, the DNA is TGTGCCAGCAGCTTAAAGGCCAGGGGGGAGCAGTACTTC. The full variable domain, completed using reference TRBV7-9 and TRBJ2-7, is DTGVSQNPRHKITKRGQNVTFRCDPISEHNRLYWYRQTLGQGPEFLTYFQNEAQLEKSRLLSDRFSAERPKGSFSTLEIQRTEQGDSAMYLCASSLKARGEQYFGPGTRLTVT.